One sample yielded the 23 T cell receptor beta chains listed below, sequenced in a study of OX40 agonist ivuxolimab in advanced cancers. Only in-frame clones appear in the TCRdb table, and some are missing; sequencing was by immunoSEQ multiplex PCR. The sample contains tens of thousands of clones, less than 90% of which appear only once. The sample here was CD4+ or CD8+ T cells sorted from blood, taken in a trial of the OX40 agonist ivuxolimab. The receptors originated from an adult with an advanced solid tumor such as melanoma, head and neck, liver or kidney cancer.

This chain connects TRBV19 to TRBJ1-2, with TRBD1 matching 8 bases. CDR3 length: 15 residues. The germline gives CDR1 LNHDA, CDR2 SQIVND (reference sequence). V lost 4 bases, J lost 6 bases, and 10 bases stayed unmatched. CDR3 protein: CASSTGQGYTNGYTF. The DNA of the CDR3 is TGTGCCAGTAGTACCGGACAGGGATATACCAATGGCTACACCTTC. The complete variable domain, with remaining parts taken from reference TRBV19 and TRBJ1-2, reads DGGITQSPKYLFRKEGQNVTLSCEQNLNHDAMYWYRQDPGQGLRLIYYSQIVNDFQKGDIAEGYSVSREKKESFPLTVTSAQKNPTAFYLCASSTGQGYTNGYTFGSGTRLTVV.

The chain is built from TRBV6-5 and TRBJ1-3; D not certain. CDR3 size: 16 residues. V lost 2 bases, J lost 0 bases, and 11 bases lay in between. In germline, CDR1 is MNHEY, CDR2 SVGAGI. CDR3 DNA sequence: TGTGCCAGCAGTTACCTCCCGATCCTCTCTGGAAACACCATATATTTT. Encoded protein: CASSYLPILSGNTIYF.

This chain links TRBV4-1 with TRBJ1-1, with a tentative D call TRBD1 (5 bases). V was shortened by 3 bases and J by 1 base, with 12 bases between the two germline ends. The CDR3 is 15 residues long. Germline CDR1 and CDR2: MGHRA and YSYEKL. For the CDR3, the DNA is TGCGCCAGCAGCCATCCGGGGCCACGGAACACTGAAGCTTTCTTT. Protein product: CASSHPGPRNTEAFF.

As regards this clone: At one end the junction does not follow the germline gene, possibly because of a read error. The genes are TRBV5-5 and TRBJ1-4; D is perhaps TRBD1 (6 bases). This CDR3 is 14 amino acids long. CDR1 is SGHKS, CDR2 YYEKEE, per germline (reference sequence). CDR3 sequence reads: CASSLGASNEKLFF. For the CDR3, the DNA is TGTGCCAGCAGTTTGGGGGCGTCTAATGAAAAACTGTTTTTT.

This clone was found a few times. This chain links TRBV15 with TRBJ2-1; the D is unclear. V gave up 0 bases and J gave up 9 bases, with 15 bases separating them. Germline CDR1 LNHNV, CDR2 YYDKDF (reference sequence). This CDR3 contains 15 residues. Here the CDR3 reads CATSRDGLGMGEQFF. The CDR3 DNA sequence: TGTGCCACCAGCAGAGATGGGCTAGGGATGGGTGAGCAGTTCTTC.

This chain links TRBV7-2 with TRBJ1-3; D is uncertain. Germline CDR1 SGHTA, CDR2 FQGNSA. CDR3 length: 12 residues. Deletions cut 5 bases from V and 4 bases from J, with 6 bases between. The CDR3 coding sequence is TGTGCCAGCAGCCCACAAGGAAACACCATATATTTT. Its protein is CASSPQGNTIYF.

The chain uses TRBV20-1 and TRBJ1-2; the D is unclear. CDR1 is DFQATT and CDR2 is SNEGSKA in the germline V gene (reference sequence). V lost 4 bases, J lost 4 bases, and 7 bases lay in between. This CDR3 comprises 11 residues. The CDR3 is CSATGIYGYTF. Written as DNA, the CDR3 is TGCAGTGCTACCGGGATCTATGGCTACACCTTC.

The V and J genes are TRBV19 and TRBJ2-3, with D possibly matching TRBD2 (5 bases). V dropped 7 bases and J dropped 3 bases, with 17 bases sitting between them. Germline CDR1 and CDR2: LNHDA and SQIVND (reference sequence). The CDR3 has 15 amino acids. The CDR3 DNA reads as TGTGCCAGTAAACTATCTGGGAGAGGGACAGATACGCAGTATTTT. It is translated as CASKLSGRGTDTQYF.

The gene calls are TRBV15 and TRBJ2-3, with TRBD2 identical over 7 bases. Trimming removed 0 bases from V and 2 bases from J; junction bases left unmatched: 8. The CDR3 covers 17 residues. In germline, CDR1 is LNHNV, CDR2 YYDKDF (reference sequence). The CDR3 reads CATSRDRGGRDTDTQYF. DNA for the CDR3: TGTGCCACCAGCAGAGATCGTGGTGGGAGGGACACAGATACGCAGTATTTT.

The rearrangement uses TRBV6-1 and TRBJ2-5, with D perhaps being TRBD1 or TRBD2 (5 bases each). V was shortened by 7 bases and J by 2 bases, with 11 bases between the two germline ends. The germline gives CDR1 MNHNS, CDR2 SASEGT. This CDR3 is 13 amino acids long. The CDR3 reads CASTWDGQETQYF. The CDR3 DNA reads as TGTGCCAGCACCTGGGACGGGCAAGAGACCCAGTACTTC.

J is TRBJ2-2 and V is TRBV6-6; D gene unclear. Trimming removed 2 bases at V and 6 bases at J, with 7 bases between. The CDR3 loop spans 13 amino acids. CDR1 and CDR2 (germline): MNHNY, SVGAGI (reference sequence). CDR3 sequence (DNA): TGTGCCAGCAGTTACAATACAGCCGGGGAGCTGTTTTTT. Its translation: CASSYNTAGELFF.

This chain joins TRBV6-1 and TRBJ2-3; no clear D. CDR1 and CDR2 from the germline V gene are MNHNS and SASEGT. The germline V and J ends were trimmed by 3 bases and 6 bases, with 10 bases remaining between them. CDR3 length: 13 amino acids. CDR3 amino acids: CASSDRWVDTQYF. As DNA, the CDR3 is TGTGCCAGCAGTGATCGATGGGTCGATACGCAGTATTTT.

This chain uses TRBV19 with TRBJ2-1; TRBD2 matches 10 bases. CDR3 length: 14 amino acids. The V gene's germline CDR1 is LNHDA and CDR2 SQIVND (reference sequence). The V segment lost 6 bases and the J segment 6 bases; nucleotides outside the gene matches: 5. For the CDR3, the DNA is TGTGCCAGTAGGGCTATAGCGGGAGGCAATGAGCAGTTCTTC. As protein: CASRAIAGGNEQFF.

In its sample, this clone was seen once. CDR3 loop: CASSSQGGSPLHF. CDR3 sequence (DNA): TGTGCCAGCAGTTCTCAGGGTGGGTCACCCCTCCACTTT. The chain links TRBV6-5 to TRBJ1-6, with TRBD1 as a possible D gene (5 bases). The CDR3 length is 13 residues. Germline V gene lookup returns CDR1 MNHEY and CDR2 SVGAGI. Deletions cut 4 bases from V and 10 bases from J, with 11 bases between.

This sequence joins TRBV5-1 and TRBJ2-2; D gene uncertain. The germline gives CDR1 SGHRS, CDR2 YFSETQ. V was trimmed by 0 bases and J by 0 bases, leaving 18 bases between them. The CDR3 sequence is 19 residues long. The CDR3 here is CASSLVSSLPLANTGELFF. As DNA, the CDR3 is TGCGCCAGCAGCTTGGTGTCTAGTCTCCCTCTCGCGAACACCGGGGAGCTGTTTTTT.

The chain has TRBV6-5 and TRBJ1-2; 8 bases line up with TRBD1. Per germline, CDR1 MNHEY and CDR2 SVGAGI. The length of the CDR3 is 14 residues. J gave up 4 bases and V 6 bases, and 7 bases lay outside the gene matches. Written as DNA, the CDR3 is TGTGCCAGCAGCGACAGGGGCAGGGGCTATGGCTACACCTTC. Protein product: CASSDRGRGYGYTF.

V is TRBV7-6 and J is TRBJ2-7; 7 bases align to TRBD1. The CDR3 covers 17 residues. CDR1 and CDR2 (germline): SGHVS, FNYEAQ. With 5 bases clipped from V and 1 base from J, the junction kept 14 bases outside the gene matches. As DNA, the CDR3 is TGTGCCAGCAGCCCCAAGGCCTCGGGACAGAGGTCCTACGAGCAGTACTTC. This encodes CASSPKASGQRSYEQYF.

The chain uses TRBV5-4 and TRBJ2-2; TRBD2 matches at 9 bases. Germline values: CDR1 SGHNT, CDR2 YYREEE (reference sequence). The CDR3 consists of 15 residues. The V segment lost 1 base and the J segment 2 bases; nucleotides outside the gene matches: 0. CDR3 sequence (DNA): TGTGCCAGCAGCTTGCTAGCGGGAAACACCGGGGAGCTGTTTTTT. Protein sequence: CASSLLAGNTGELFF.

This clone turned up a few times. J is TRBJ1-5 and V is TRBV18; 12 nucleotides align to TRBD1. CDR1 is KGHSH and CDR2 is LQKENI in the germline V gene. The CDR3 is 14 residues long. V was pared by 4 bases and J by 7 bases, with 2 bases of the junction left unmatched. The CDR3 DNA sequence: TGTGCCAGCTCACTGGGACAGGGGGCACAGCCCCAGCATTTT. Translating gives CASSLGQGAQPQHF.

The chain couples TRBV4-3 to TRBJ2-3; TRBD2 might be the D (6 bases). The CDR3 sequence is 13 residues long. Per germline, CDR1 LGHNA and CDR2 YSLEER. Trimming stripped 1 base from V and 4 bases from J, with 6 bases between. This chain's CDR3 is CASSQGLADTQYF. DNA for the CDR3: TGCGCCAGCAGCCAAGGACTAGCAGATACGCAGTATTTT.

The V gene is TRBV11-2, the J gene TRBJ2-5; the match to TRBD2 covers 9 bases. Germline-derived CDR1 and CDR2 are SGHAT and FQNNGV. The CDR3 covers 17 residues. The V and J ends lost 5 bases and 2 bases, in that order; junction bases with no gene match: 12. The CDR3 loop reads CASSPGYAGGQQETQYF. CDR3 DNA sequence: TGTGCCAGCAGCCCCGGTTACGCGGGAGGGCAACAAGAGACCCAGTACTTC.

The chain carries TRBV7-8 and TRBJ2-7; 7 bases are shared with TRBD1. Trimming removed 5 bases from V and 6 bases from J; junction bases left unmatched: 10. Germline V CDR1 and CDR2: SGHVS, FQNEAQ. The CDR3 is made up of 14 amino acids. Written as DNA, the CDR3 is TGTGCCAGCAGCCGCCAGAGAGACAGGGCCGAGCAGTACTTC. It translates to CASSRQRDRAEQYF.

The rearrangement links TRBV4-1 to TRBJ1-6; no firm D call. The CDR3 sequence is 12 residues long. CDR1 is MGHRA, CDR2 YSYEKL, per germline. V gave up 2 bases and J gave up 5 bases, with 1 base separating them. The CDR3 region has the DNA TGCGCCAGCAGCCAAAATAATTCACCCCTCCACTTT. It encodes CASSQNNSPLHF.